This paragraph reports one TCR beta chain. This record comes from a study of blood T cell repertoires in COVID-19. About the study: T cells, B-cell-depleted T cells, or PBMCs supplied cDNA or gDNA.

Germline-derived CDR1 and CDR2 are SGHKS and YYEKEE (reference sequence). This CDR3 contains 17 residues. Trimming took 4 bases from V and 4 from J; bases not matched to a gene: 12. As originally analysed: Amplifying reference gene primers gave estimates of nucleated cell counts. Clones were read by immunoSEQ multiplex PCR, and TCRdb kept only the in-frame ones, dropping some. D and trimming were read from the DNA, whereas the V and J calls and clone size are those reported in that table. In the table there are 250,000 or so clones, 89% of which are singletons. The origin of this receptor is a woman aged 40 to 50 who had recovered from COVID-19. Sequenced input: peripheral blood. The rearrangement links TRBV5-5 to TRBJ2-2, with 8 bases that match TRBD2. CDR3 bases: TGTGCCAGCAGCCCGTCATACGGGAGGGCTGGCACCGGGGAGCTGTTTTTT. Its protein is CASSPSYGRAGTGELFF.